The rows below give T cell receptor beta chains drawn from one sample of a study of cytomegalovirus exposure and HLA in healthy donors. Sequenced by immunoSEQ multiplex PCR; TCRdb stores in-frame clones only, minus some. The table lists about 150,000 clones, roughly three quarters of them singletons. Sequencing was done on a sample of PBMCs. The origin of the receptors is a human donor in good health. The CDR3 runs from the conserved cysteine through the conserved F or W. Each record gives: J gene, clone size, V gene, D gene, CDR3 DNA, CDR3 protein. D genes are given only for firm matches. The size entry is marked missing in some rows and otherwise reads once, few, many or a size class.

>TRBJ1-2|few|TRBV5-4|-
TGTGCCAGCAGCTTGGAGCCCGGTAACTATGGCTACACCTTC
CASSLEPGNYGYTF
>TRBJ2-7|-|TRBV6-5|TRBD1
TGTGCCAGCAGGTCCCCCCAGGGGGCGCGGAACGAGCAGTACTTC
CASRSPQGARNEQYF
>TRBJ2-2|once|TRBV5-1|TRBD1
TGCGCCAGCGGATCGACAGGGGGCTTTGCCGGGGAGCTGTTTTTT
CASGSTGGFAGELFF
>TRBJ1-2|few|TRBV6-6|TRBD1
TGTGCCAGCAACGACAGGGGCGCCTATGGCTACACCTTC
CASNDRGAYGYTF
>TRBJ1-1|once|TRBV7-9|-
TGTGCCAGCAGCTTAGCGGGACTCCGGAACACTGAAGCTTTCTTT
CASSLAGLRNTEAFF
>TRBJ1-4|-|TRBV2|TRBD1
TGTGCCAGCAGTGAATGGGGGGACAGAGAAAAACTGTTTTTT
CASSEWGDREKLFF
>TRBJ2-6|-|TRBV27|TRBD1
TGTGCCAGCAGCACCCCCCCGGGACAGGGGCTCTCTGGGGCCAACGTCCTGACTTTC
CASSTPPGQGLSGANVLTF
>TRBJ1-6|-|TRBV18|-
TGTGCCAGCTCACCACGATCTCCACAGAATAATTCACCCCTCCACTTT
CASSPRSPQNNSPLHF
>TRBJ2-3|-|TRBV7-9|-
TGTGCCAGCAGCTTACAGCAGGTCCCTATCCACACAGATACGCAGTATTTT
CASSLQQVPIHTDTQYF
>TRBJ1-5|once|TRBV19|-
TGTGCCAGTACAAGAGGGAACAGGGACCAGCCCCAGCATTTT
CASTRGNRDQPQHF
>TRBJ2-7|-|TRBV10-1|-
TGCGCCAGCAGTGAATCGGGGGCCTACGAGCAGTACTTC
CASSESGAYEQYF
>TRBJ1-5|few|TRBV5-1|-
TGCGCCAGCAGCTTGGCTGGGGGCGAGGGTCAGCCCCAGCATTTT
CASSLAGGEGQPQHF
>TRBJ1-2|few|TRBV14|TRBD1
TGTGCCAGCAGCCATTATAGGACAGGGGGCAACTATGGCTACACCTTC
CASSHYRTGGNYGYTF
>TRBJ2-7|-|TRBV28|-
TGTGCCAGCAGCTTGGGCCCCCGGCTAAGCTCCTACGAGCAGTACTTC
CASSLGPRLSSYEQYF
>TRBJ2-7|few|TRBV4-3|-
TGCGCCAGCAGCCAAGATGGGGGGTACGAGCAGTACTTC
CASSQDGGYEQYF
>TRBJ2-3|-|TRBV7-9|-
TGTGCCAGCAGCTTAGTACAGTTTAGCACAGATACGCAGTATTTT
CASSLVQFSTDTQYF
>TRBJ1-2|few|TRBV6-5|TRBD1
TGTGCCAGCAGTCCCCCGACAGGGGGCGACTATGGCTACACCTTC
CASSPPTGGDYGYTF
>TRBJ2-3|-|TRBV30|TRBD2
TGTGCCTGGAGTCAGACTAGCGGTCGCACAGATACGCAGTATTTT
CAWSQTSGRTDTQYF
>TRBJ2-3|-|TRBV5-6|-
TGTGCCAGCAGCTTCTTCCTCGACCTTCGGACAGCTAGCACAGATACGCAGTATTTT
CASSFFLDLRTASTDTQYF
>TRBJ1-2|-|TRBV5-6|-
TGTGCCAGCAGCTTCTACTTACTTCAGGGCCATGGCTACACCTTC
CASSFYLLQGHGYTF
>TRBJ2-7|few|TRBV13|TRBD2
TGTGCCAGCAGCTTAGGAGGGGTCCTAGCGGGGTCCTACGAGCAGTACTTC
CASSLGGVLAGSYEQYF
>TRBJ2-3|few|TRBV4-2|-
TGTGCCAGCAGCCAAGATCAATCGCGGGGAATCACAGATACGCAGTATTTT
CASSQDQSRGITDTQYF
>TRBJ1-1|-|TRBV6-4|-
TGTGCCAGCAGAACAGGGAGGGGGGCGACTGAAGCTTTCTTT
CASRTGRGATEAFF
>TRBJ2-5|few|TRBV5-1|-
TGCGCCAGCAGTTCCCGGAGGGACCGTACTTTTGAAGAGACCCAGTACTTC
CASSSRRDRTFEETQYF
>TRBJ1-4|-|TRBV7-9|-
TGTGCCAGCACCGGAGGAGGGGAAGGAGGTGAAAAACTGTTTTTT
CASTGGGEGGEKLFF
>TRBJ2-5|-|TRBV5-1|TRBD2
TGCGCCAGCAGCTGGCCGACTAGCGGGGGACAAGAGACCCAGTACTTC
CASSWPTSGGQETQYF
>TRBJ2-1|-|TRBV2|TRBD2
TGTGCCAGCAGTGAAGAGATAGCGGGAGGAGTATACAATGAGCAGTTCTTC
CASSEEIAGGVYNEQFF
>TRBJ2-1|-|TRBV10-3|-
TGTGCCATCACGGACAACAATGAGCAGTTCTTC
CAITDNNEQFF
>TRBJ1-2|-|TRBV7-8|-
TGTGCCAGCAGCTTAGACAGCCGAAGTGGCTACACCTTC
CASSLDSRSGYTF
>TRBJ2-5|once|TRBV2|-
TGTGCCAGCAGTGAGCTGGGGCTGGGAGAGACCCAGTACTTC
CASSELGLGETQYF
>TRBJ1-6|-|TRBV19|-
TGTGCCAGTAGTATGGGGCCGAAAAATTCACCCCTCCACTTT
CASSMGPKNSPLHF
>TRBJ2-1|-|TRBV5-1|TRBD2
TGCGCCAGCAGCGCTCCGGGACTAGCGGGGGGTTTGAGTATGGGGCAGTTCTTC
CASSAPGLAGGLSMGQFF
>TRBJ2-7|few|TRBV7-6|-
TGTGCCAGCAGCTTAAGGCGCGGATACGAGCAGTACTTC
CASSLRRGYEQYF
>TRBJ2-5|-|TRBV14|TRBD2
TGTGCCAGCAGAGCTGGGGGGGAGGAGACCCAGTACTTC
CASRAGGEETQYF
>TRBJ2-3|-|TRBV6-1|-
TGTGCCAGCGATCTACAGGGAAGTTCAGATACGCAGTATTTT
CASDLQGSSDTQYF
>TRBJ1-5|once|TRBV19|TRBD1
TGTGCCAGTAGTATTGGGGGCAGGGGGTACGTTCAGCCCCAGCATTTT
CASSIGGRGYVQPQHF
>TRBJ1-1|-|TRBV29-1|TRBD1
TGCAGCGTGAACAGGGGGACTGAAGCTTTCTTT
CSVNRGTEAFF
>TRBJ1-1|-|TRBV29-1|TRBD1
TGCAGCGCGGTACAGGGGGGGAACACTGAAGCTTTCTTT
CSAVQGGNTEAFF
>TRBJ2-3|-|TRBV28|TRBD2
TGTGCCAGCAGTTACCCAGTGCTAGCGGGAGGGACGCAGTATTTT
CASSYPVLAGGTQYF
>TRBJ2-2|-|TRBV2|-
TGTGCCAGCAGTGATGTTAGGACAGCCACCGGGGAGCTGTTTTTT
CASSDVRTATGELFF
>TRBJ1-4|-|TRBV6-6|TRBD1
TGTGCCAGCAGTTATGTCGGGACAGGTTGGGAAAAACTGTTTTTT
CASSYVGTGWEKLFF
>TRBJ2-7|-|TRBV5-5|-
TGTGCCAGCAGCTTGGACTTATACGAGCAGTACTTC
CASSLDLYEQYF
>TRBJ2-7|-|TRBV19|TRBD2
TGTGCCAGTAGTATCACCGCCGGGACTAGCGTCTCCTACGAGCAGTACTTC
CASSITAGTSVSYEQYF
>TRBJ2-7|-|TRBV28|-
TGTGCCAGCAGTTCAGTACGGCGGGGATACTCCTACGAGCAGTACTTC
CASSSVRRGYSYEQYF
>TRBJ2-7|-|TRBV4-2|TRBD1
TGTGCCAGCAGCCAAGAGAGGACAGGGGTCTACGAGCAGTACTTC
CASSQERTGVYEQYF
>TRBJ2-7|once|TRBV9|-
TGTGCCAGCAGCGTAGGGGCCGCAGGGGTAGGCTACGAGCAGTACTTC
CASSVGAAGVGYEQYF
>TRBJ2-5|-|TRBV10-3|-
TGTGCCATCAATCGTTCGCCGGGGGAGACCCAGTACTTC
CAINRSPGETQYF
>TRBJ2-7|-|TRBV27|TRBD1
TGTGCCAGCAGTTTATCAGGGGGCGGCTACTACGAGCAGTACTTC
CASSLSGGGYYEQYF
>TRBJ1-1|-|TRBV10-2|-
TGCGCCAGCGGGCGGGCAGAGGACACTGAAGCTTTCTTT
CASGRAEDTEAFF